The 24 T cell receptor beta chains given below trace back to one sample, sequenced in a study of T cells in women clearing cervical HPV infection. Assay used: immunoSEQ multiplex PCR; TCRdb lists only in-frame clones, some missing. There are tens of thousands of clones in the sample, with about 18% held by the top ten. The sequencing sample was made of blood buffy coat. Receptors were obtained from a woman aged 18-70 years with a cervical HPV16 infection that either progressed to CIN3+ or cleared (not recorded which).

CDR3: CAWRSLAGVTEAFF. The DNA read from the CDR3 is TGTGCCTGGAGATCCCTCGCAGGAGTCACTGAA. This chain uses TRBV30 with TRBJ1-1, with no clear D. The CDR3 end is not reached by the read, which stops 3 residues before it; the germline J gene fills it in. This CDR3 has 14 residues. Germline-derived CDR1 and CDR2 are GTSNPN and SVGIG (reference sequence). Trimming shortened V by 3 bases and J by 4 bases, and 15 bases separated the two germline ends.

Note on this clone: The read ends 3 residues shy of where the CDR3 ends; the end is completed using the germline J gene. This rearrangement joins TRBV19 to TRBJ1-5; D is possibly TRBD1 (5 bases). Germline assignment: CDR1 LNHDA and CDR2 SQIVND (reference sequence). V gave up 5 bases and J gave up 7 bases, with 18 bases separating them. The CDR3 runs 15 residues. The CDR3 loop reads CASSPDTRSRQPQHF. Incomplete CDR3 DNA: TGTGCCAGTAGTCCGGACACTCGGTCCAGGCAGCCC. Full variable domain (remainder filled in from reference TRBV19 and TRBJ1-5): DGGITQSPKYLFRKEGQNVTLSCEQNLNHDAMYWYRQDPGQGLRLIYYSQIVNDFQKGDIAEGYSVSREKKESFPLTVTSAQKNPTAFYLCASSPDTRSRQPQHFGDGTRLSIL.

A note on this clone: Read data end 3 residues before the CDR3 end; the end is taken from the germline J gene. The chain has TRBV28 and TRBJ2-7; D is unresolved. Trimming removed 2 bases at V and 4 bases at J, with 6 bases between. The CDR3 loop spans 12 amino acids. Germline V gives CDR1 MDHEN, CDR2 SYDVKM. Partial CDR3 DNA: TGTGCCAGCAGTTTACGGGTTTACGAG. Translation gives CASSLRVYE. The CDR3 in its entirety is CASSLRVYEQYF.

CDR3 region: CASSDYNAGDTQYF. The sequenced part of the CDR3 DNA is TGTGCCAGCAGTGACTACAATGCGGGAGATACG. The chain links TRBV2 to TRBJ2-3, with D possibly TRBD2 on 5 matching bases. The sequenced fragment ends 3 residues before the CDR3 boundary, so the rest is inferred from the germline J gene. This CDR3 comprises 14 residues. V lost 3 bases to trimming and J lost 5 bases, with 12 bases between them. Per the germline V gene, CDR1 is SNHLY and CDR2 is FYNNEI. The full variable domain, with the rest looked up from reference TRBV2 and TRBJ2-3, is EPEVTQTPSHQVTQMGQEVILRCVPISNHLYFYWYRQILGQKVEFLVSFYNNEISEKSEIFDDQFSVERPDGSNFTLKIRSTKLEDSAMYFCASSDYNAGDTQYFGPGTRLTVL.

The part of the CDR3 DNA that was read is TGTGCCAGCGCAAATCGCCTGGCAGGGACAGATACG. This codes for CASANRLAGTDT. The whole CDR3 sequence reads CASANRLAGTDTQYF. The genes are TRBV7-8 and TRBJ2-3; possible D gene TRBD1, 5 bases. The missing CDR3 end, 3 residues past where the read stops, is filled in from the germline J gene. CDR1 is SGHVS, CDR2 FQNEAQ, per germline. There are 15 residues in the CDR3. V gave up 8 bases and J gave up 3 bases, with 18 bases separating them.

About this clone: The CDR3 end lies 3 residues beyond the end of the read and is filled in from the germline J gene. The rearrangement links TRBV13 to TRBJ1-5, with 9 bases matching TRBD1. The trim removed 6 bases at V and 5 bases at J, leaving 5 bases unmatched. Germline CDR1 and CDR2: PRHDT and FYEKMQ (reference sequence). This CDR3 is 14 amino acids long. This chain's CDR3 is CASRKQGADQPQHF. Partial CDR3 DNA: TGTGCCAGCAGGAAACAGGGGGCGGATCAGCCC. The full variable domain, rest sourced from reference TRBV13 and TRBJ1-5, is AAGVIQSPRHLIKEKRETATLKCYPIPRHDTVYWYQQGPGQDPQFLISFYEKMQSDKGSIPDRFSAQQFSDYHSELNMSSLELGDSALYFCASRKQGADQPQHFGDGTRLSIL.

As to this clone: The read falls 3 residues short of the CDR3 end, and the missing part is taken from the germline J gene. The chain couples TRBV7-9 to TRBJ2-5, with no clear D. The CDR3 runs to 14 residues. The germline gives CDR1 SEHNR, CDR2 FQNEAQ (reference sequence). Trimming shortened V by 6 bases and J by 5 bases, and 16 bases separated the two germline ends. Partial CDR3 DNA: TGTGCCAGCAGACCTGTCTACGAGTCGGAGACC. Translated: CASRPVYESET. The full CDR3 is CASRPVYESETQYF. Full variable domain (outside the CDR3, taken from reference TRBV7-9 and TRBJ2-5): DTGVSQNPRHKITKRGQNVTFRCDPISEHNRLYWYRQTLGQGPEFLTYFQNEAQLEKSRLLSDRFSAERPKGSFSTLEIQRTEQGDSAMYLCASRPVYESETQYFGPGTRLLVL.

On this clone: The observed sequence ends 3 residues before the CDR3 terminus, with the missing tail filled in from the germline J gene. The chain joins TRBV29-1 to TRBJ2-7, with 7 bases that match TRBD2. The germline gives CDR1 SQVTM, CDR2 ANQGSEA. The CDR3 has 12 residues. J was trimmed by 1 base and V by 7 bases; bases with no gene match: 4. The CDR3 is CSASGVSYEQYF. The part of the CDR3 DNA that was read is TGCAGCGCGAGCGGGGTTTCCTACGAG.

Worth noting for this clone: The read terminates 3 residues before the CDR3 end, so the remaining end is supplied by the germline J gene. This chain connects TRBV7-3 to TRBJ2-7; 12 nucleotides match TRBD2. Germline V gives CDR1 SGHTA, CDR2 FQGTGA. The CDR3 has 16 residues. With V trimmed by 4 bases and J by 2 bases, 6 bases remained unmatched. Partial CDR3 DNA: TGTGCCAGCAGCTCGACTAGCGGGAGCGAGACCTACGAG. Translation: CASSSTSGSETYE. The whole CDR3 sequence is CASSSTSGSETYEQYF.

In regard to this clone: With the read ending 3 residues before the CDR3 end, the germline J gene is used to fill in that end. V usage is TRBV5-1 and J usage is TRBJ1-4, with 8 bases matching TRBD1. Germline V gives CDR1 SGHRS, CDR2 YFSETQ. J was trimmed by 8 bases and V by 1 base; bases with no gene match: 10. This CDR3 has 16 residues. Incomplete CDR3 DNA: TGCGCCAGCAGCTTGAGGTTGGGGACAGGCGGGGAAAAA. Its translation is CASSLRLGTGGEK. The CDR3 in full is CASSLRLGTGGEKLFF.

As for this clone: The read ends 3 residues early relative to the CDR3; the germline J gene fills the gap. The genes are TRBV7-8 and TRBJ2-5, with 11 bases aligning to TRBD2. This CDR3 is built from 17 residues. The germline gives CDR1 SGHVS, CDR2 FQNEAQ. After removal of 5 bases from V and 1 base from J, the junction contained 9 bases not matched to a gene. The covered CDR3 bases are TGTGCCAGCAGCCCTACCGGGACTAGCGGACTCCAAGAGACC. It yields the protein CASSPTGTSGLQET. The full CDR3 sequence reads CASSPTGTSGLQETQYF.

As regards this clone: The CDR3 end falls 3 residues outside the read, so it is completed with the germline J gene. The V gene is TRBV24-1, the J gene TRBJ2-7; 8 nucleotides agree with TRBD1. The CDR3 runs to 15 residues. Germline trimming cut 2 bases from V and 3 bases from J; bases unmatched to any gene: 5. CDR1 and CDR2 (germline): KGHDR, SFDVKD. This CDR3 reads CATSDWTGKGYEQYF. Incomplete CDR3 DNA: TGTGCCACCAGTGATTGGACAGGGAAGGGCTACGAG.

As for this clone: The read terminates 3 residues ahead of where the CDR3 ends, so the germline J gene completes it. The gene calls are TRBV20-1 and TRBJ1-2; possibly TRBD1 for D (6 bases). The V end was cut by 4 bases, the J end by 6 bases, with 12 bases between. This CDR3 is 12 amino acids long. Germline assignment: CDR1 DFQATT and CDR2 SNEGSKA (reference sequence). The sequenced CDR3 bases are TGCAGTGCTAATCAGGGGATGAATGGC. Translating gives CSANQGMNG. The full CDR3 is CSANQGMNGYTF.

Note on this clone: Read sequence stops 3 residues before the CDR3 end, and the germline J gene provides the missing end. The chain employs TRBV15 and TRBJ1-1; TRBD1 matches 7 bases. Germline CDR1 reads LNHNV; CDR2 reads YYDKDF (reference sequence). There are 14 residues in the CDR3. CDR3: CATSRGGDSKKAFF. The CDR3 bases that were read are TGTGCCACCAGCAGAGGCGGGGACAGTAAAAAA.

The sequenced CDR3 bases are TGCAGTGCTAGAGCGACTAGCGGGGACCAAGAGACC. This translates into CSARATSGDQET. In full, the CDR3 reads CSARATSGDQETQYF. The chain carries TRBV20-1 and TRBJ2-5, with 11 bases that match TRBD2. The CDR3 end lies 3 residues beyond the end of the read and is filled in from the germline J gene. Germline V gene lookup returns CDR1 DFQATT and CDR2 SNEGSKA (reference sequence). This CDR3 region has 15 residues. V was pared by 1 base and J by 0 bases, with 1 base of the junction left unmatched.

About this clone: The sequence runs out 3 residues before the end of the CDR3; the remainder is reconstructed from the germline J gene. This sample includes further DNA sequences coding for the same CDR3. The gene calls are TRBV7-9 and TRBJ1-4; D is undetermined. The V gene's germline CDR1 is SEHNR and CDR2 FQNEAQ (reference sequence). The CDR3 runs to 14 residues. The sequenced CDR3 bases are TGTGCCAGCAGCTTAGAACAGTATAATTCACCA. It specifies CASSLEQYNSP. The complete CDR3 protein is CASSLEQYNSPLFF.

With regard to this clone: Read coverage stops 3 residues before the CDR3 terminus; the germline J gene supplies the remainder. The chain is built from TRBV18 and TRBJ2-1; D is perhaps TRBD1 (5 bases). This CDR3 contains 15 residues. Between the trimmed V and J ends, which lost 3 bases and 8 bases, there was a span of 17 bases. CDR1 is KGHSH, CDR2 LQKENI, per germline. The CDR3 DNA, read in part, is TGTGCCAGCTCACCTCTTGCCCAGGGTCAGTATGAG. It specifies CASSPLAQGQYE. The entire CDR3 sequence reads CASSPLAQGQYEQFF.

About this clone itself: The sequenced fragment ends 3 residues before the CDR3 boundary, so the rest is inferred from the germline J gene. The V call is TRBV14, the J call TRBJ1-3; 9 nucleotides align to TRBD1. The germline V gene encodes CDR1 SGHDN and CDR2 FVKESK. With 6 bases clipped from V and 0 bases from J, the junction kept 12 bases outside the gene matches. This CDR3 spans 18 amino acids. Here the CDR3 reads CASRRTGANPRSGNTIYF. The sequenced CDR3 bases are TGTGCCAGCAGACGGACAGGGGCCAACCCTCGCTCTGGAAACACC.

Notes on this clone: The read halts 3 residues ahead of the CDR3 end, with the missing end drawn from the germline J gene. This chain joins TRBV7-8 and TRBJ2-3; 7 positions match TRBD2. The germline V gene encodes CDR1 SGHVS and CDR2 FQNEAQ. This CDR3 has 16 residues. The DNA read from the CDR3 is TGTGCCAGCAGCTCCTCGGGTGCGGGGGTGCAAGAGACG. Translation gives CASSSSGAGVQET. The whole CDR3 sequence reads CASSSSGAGVQETQYF.

Regarding this clone: The CDR3 end lies 3 residues beyond the end of the read and is filled in from the germline J gene. V and J are TRBV20-1 and TRBJ2-7, with a tentative D call TRBD2 (6 bases). The ends were cut back, 2 bases at V and 5 bases at J, with 16 bases in the middle. This CDR3 has 14 amino acids. Per the germline V gene, CDR1 is DFQATT and CDR2 is SNEGSKA (reference sequence). The CDR3 here is CSARRGGGVDEQYF. CDR3 DNA, as far as it was read: TGCAGTGCTAGAAGAGGCGGAGGGGTCGACGAG.

Comments on this clone: The missing CDR3 end, 3 residues past where the read stops, is filled in from the germline J gene. The rearrangement links TRBV5-1 to TRBJ2-1; 10 nucleotides match TRBD2. After removal of 0 bases from V and 8 bases from J, the junction contained 17 bases not matched to a gene. The CDR3 consists of 19 residues. Germline loops: CDR1 SGHRS, CDR2 YFSETQ. Here the CDR3 reads CASSLAPSGSQPVGDEQFF. The sequenced CDR3 bases are TGCGCCAGCAGCTTGGCGCCTAGCGGGAGTCAACCCGTCGGCGATGAG.

Notes on this clone: The CDR3 goes on 3 residues after the read ends, and that part is filled in from the germline J gene. J is TRBJ2-7 and V is TRBV2, with D possibly matching TRBD1 (6 bases). This CDR3 comprises 13 residues. V was trimmed by 6 bases and J by 2 bases, leaving 11 bases between them. Germline assignment: CDR1 SNHLY and CDR2 FYNNEI. CDR3 amino acids: CASRRTETYEQYF. Partial CDR3 DNA: TGTGCCAGCAGGAGGACAGAAACCTACGAG.

Worth noting for this clone: The sequence runs out 3 residues before the end of the CDR3; the remainder is reconstructed from the germline J gene. This chain connects TRBV10-3 to TRBJ2-3; D is possibly TRBD1 (6 bases). The CDR3 is made up of 13 amino acids. Germline CDR1 is ENHRY and CDR2 is SYGVKD. The covered CDR3 bases are TGTGCCATCAGGGGGGACAACCAAGAGACG. It is translated as CAIRGDNQET. The entire CDR3 protein is CAIRGDNQETQYF.

On this clone itself: The CDR3 goes on 3 residues after the read ends, and that part is filled in from the germline J gene. This chain joins TRBV18 and TRBJ2-1; no clear D. Trimming shortened V by 0 bases and J by 6 bases, and 6 bases separated the two germline ends. The CDR3 totals 13 residues. Germline lookup yields CDR1 KGHSH and CDR2 LQKENI. CDR3 protein: CASSPPSVNEQFF. The covered CDR3 bases are TGTGCCAGCTCACCACCGTCTGTCAATGAG.